This T cell receptor beta chain derives from a study of yellow fever vaccine responses in identical twins. From the RT-PCR reads, TCRdb called clonotypes with MiXCR, one entry per CDR3 protein. The table records some 23,000 distinct CDR3 sequences, around four fifths of them present only once. The germline CDR1 and CDR2 sequences are LGHDT and YNNKEL (reference sequence). The CDR3 is made up of 14 amino acids. V lost 5 bases, J lost 4 bases, and 14 bases lay in between. The sequence was obtained from a woman aged 18-29 years who received the yellow fever vaccine. The specimen was T cells from blood (PBMCs), unsorted or a sorted subset (not recorded which), collected before or after yellow fever vaccination (not recorded which). The chain combines TRBV3-1 with TRBJ1-2, with D perhaps TRBD1 (6 bases). The CDR3, as DNA: TGTGCCAGCAGCTATACATGGACAGCCTATGGCTACACCTTC. It specifies CASSYTWTAYGYTF.